This TCR beta chain was observed in a study of cytomegalovirus exposure and HLA in healthy donors. A word on this clone: The antigen remains undetermined.

Primers included in the PCR were 60 Vbeta and 13 Jbeta primers. Here immunoSEQ multiplex PCR was the method, and the copy in TCRdb shows in-frame clones only, minus some. The table lists some 150,000 clones, 82% of them singletons, with roughly 8% in the top ten. Study-wide findings and caveats: TCR beta sequences reportedly predicted most subjects' HLA-A and HLA-B alleles accurately.

CDR1 and CDR2 (germline): SGHDN, FVKESK. Trimming at V came to 3 bases and at J to 5 bases, leaving 11 bases not matched to a gene. The CDR3 is 18 amino acids. Sequenced sample: PBMCs. The clonotype was recovered from a woman between 50 and 59 years old in good health and CMV-seropositive. This chain joins TRBV14 and TRBJ2-2, with TRBD2 identical over 11 bases. CDR3 DNA: TGTGCCAGCAGCCAGAGACTAACTAGCGGGGGCGATACCGGGGAGCTGTTTTTT. It translates to CASSQRLTSGGDTGELFF.